The rows below give T cell receptor beta chains drawn from one sample of a study of response to subunit inactivated influenza vaccine. TCRdb re-called the RT-PCR reads with MiXCR, one entry per CDR3 protein. Among about 570,000 distinct CDR3 sequences, about 11% were seen once, and the ten largest hold approximately 10%. These same records also appear under a second study, on T cells expressing NK-cell markers.

The source material was PBMCs from blood, sampled on the day of vaccination. The receptors were sampled from a man aged 45-65 years who received an inactivated influenza vaccine. CDR3s leave out the opening cysteine and the closing phenylalanine or tryptophan.

>TRBV5-1
ASSSGGPNEKLF
>TRBV7-7
ASSKGLAGGPYNEQF
>TRBV5-1
ASSLGHASYNEQF
>TRBV28
ASSFWQQGNEQF
>TRBV10-3
AISRQGSNQPQH
>TRBV5-1
ASSADRGRGDTQY
>TRBV12-3/TRBV12-4
ASSPRTSGYNEQF
>TRBV5-4
ASRSTGGTGELF
>TRBV11-2
ASTSLHGNNEQF
>TRBV28
ASLRGPPYEQY
>TRBV3-1
ASSPKGLASFGEQY
>TRBV20-1
SASRQSYEQY
>TRBV20-1
SARTGQVSYGYT
>TRBV3-1
ASSPIAGGLDEQF
>TRBV20-1
SAPTYNEQF
>TRBV28
ASNPRDYNEQF
>TRBV6-1
ASSATSVPNEQF
>TRBV12-3/TRBV12-4
ASSFPREGVDIQY
>TRBV4-3
ASSPNGGDTQY
>TRBV6-5
ASSYTTGGQETQY
>TRBV2
ASRTGGASYEQY
>TRBV20-1
SARKTSGNPDTQY
>TRBV10-3
AVRAHGTRNTQY
>TRBV5-5
ASGIIGTETTDTQY
>TRBV27
ASSLSPGLARHPLSEQY
>TRBV9
ASSALRADNEQF
>TRBV6-5
ASSYSLAGGLTNTQY